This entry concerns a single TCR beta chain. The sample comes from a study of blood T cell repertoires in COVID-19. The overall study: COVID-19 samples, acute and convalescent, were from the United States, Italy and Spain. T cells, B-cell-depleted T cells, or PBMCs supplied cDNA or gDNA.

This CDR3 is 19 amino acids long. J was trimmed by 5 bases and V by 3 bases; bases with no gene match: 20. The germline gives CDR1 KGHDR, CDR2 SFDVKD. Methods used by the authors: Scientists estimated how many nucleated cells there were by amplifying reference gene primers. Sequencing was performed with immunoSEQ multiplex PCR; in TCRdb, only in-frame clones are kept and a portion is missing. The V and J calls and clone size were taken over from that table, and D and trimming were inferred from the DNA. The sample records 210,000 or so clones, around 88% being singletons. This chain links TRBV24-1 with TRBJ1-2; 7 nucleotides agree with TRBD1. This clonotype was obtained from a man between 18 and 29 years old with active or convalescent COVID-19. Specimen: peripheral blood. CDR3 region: CATSDRRGTDLRSGYGYTF. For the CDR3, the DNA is TGTGCCACCAGTGATAGACGCGGGACAGATCTTAGGTCGGGATATGGCTACACCTTC.